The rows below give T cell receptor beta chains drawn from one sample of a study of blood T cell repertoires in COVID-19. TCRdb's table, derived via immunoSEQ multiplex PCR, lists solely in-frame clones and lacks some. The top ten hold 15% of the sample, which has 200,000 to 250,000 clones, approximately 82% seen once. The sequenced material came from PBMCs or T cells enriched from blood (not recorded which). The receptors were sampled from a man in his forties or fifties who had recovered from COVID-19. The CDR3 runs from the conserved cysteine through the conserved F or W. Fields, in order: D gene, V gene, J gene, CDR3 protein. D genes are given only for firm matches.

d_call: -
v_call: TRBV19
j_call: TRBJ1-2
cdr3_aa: CASSIVETGYGYTF

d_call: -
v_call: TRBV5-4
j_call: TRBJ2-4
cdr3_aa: CASSLTGTAKNIQYF

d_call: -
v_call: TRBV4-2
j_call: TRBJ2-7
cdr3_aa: CASSQETAYEQYF

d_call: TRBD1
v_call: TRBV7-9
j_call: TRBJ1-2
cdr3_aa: CASSSGQGMGGYTF

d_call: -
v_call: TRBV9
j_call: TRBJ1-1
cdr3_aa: CASSVGLENTEAFF

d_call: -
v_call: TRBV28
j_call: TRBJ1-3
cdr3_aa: CASSFAGDGGNTIYF

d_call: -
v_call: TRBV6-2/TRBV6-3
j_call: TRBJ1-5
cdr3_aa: CASSYWSRAKGNQPQHF

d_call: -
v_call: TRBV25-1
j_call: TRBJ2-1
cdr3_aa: CASSEFRGEQFF

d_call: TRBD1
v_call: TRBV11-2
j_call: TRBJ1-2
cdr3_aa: CASSLDRTGVSGYTF

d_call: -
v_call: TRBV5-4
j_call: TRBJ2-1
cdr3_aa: CASSVSANEQFF

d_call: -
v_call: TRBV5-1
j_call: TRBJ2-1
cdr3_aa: CASSLGEANEQFF

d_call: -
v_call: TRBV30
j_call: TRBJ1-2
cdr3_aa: CAWKPPGNYGYTF

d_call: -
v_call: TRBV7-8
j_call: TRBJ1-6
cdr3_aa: CASSLARGGDSPLHF

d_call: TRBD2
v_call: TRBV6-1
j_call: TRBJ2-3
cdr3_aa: CASSEATGLAGAYSRTDTQYF

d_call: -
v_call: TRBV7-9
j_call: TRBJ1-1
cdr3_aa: CASSQQVEAFF

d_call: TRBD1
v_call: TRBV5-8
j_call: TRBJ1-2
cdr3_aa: CASITPGQPIYGYTF

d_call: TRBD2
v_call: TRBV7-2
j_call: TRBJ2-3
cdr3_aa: CASSLSGGTDTQYF

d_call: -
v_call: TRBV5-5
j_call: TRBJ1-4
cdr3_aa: CASSLASRQTAEKLFF

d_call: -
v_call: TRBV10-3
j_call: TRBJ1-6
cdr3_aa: CAIRGGGKNSPLHF

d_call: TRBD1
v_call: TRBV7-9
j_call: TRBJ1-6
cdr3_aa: CASSLGQGYNSPLHF

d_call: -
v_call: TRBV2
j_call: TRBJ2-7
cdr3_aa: CASTLEGATYEQYF

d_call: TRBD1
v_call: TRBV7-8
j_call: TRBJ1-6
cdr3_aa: CASSLARQGSPLHF

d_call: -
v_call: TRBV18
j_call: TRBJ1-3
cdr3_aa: CASSPGNREISGNTIYF

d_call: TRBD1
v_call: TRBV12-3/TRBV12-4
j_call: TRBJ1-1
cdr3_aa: CASSPRGAEAFF

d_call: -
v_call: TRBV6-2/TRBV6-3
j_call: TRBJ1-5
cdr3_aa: CASSYPAGRPDQPQHF

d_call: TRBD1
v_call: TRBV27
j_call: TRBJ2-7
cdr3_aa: CASSPGDRGQVDEQYF

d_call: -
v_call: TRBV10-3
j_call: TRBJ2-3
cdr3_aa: CAITGGGRGADTQYF

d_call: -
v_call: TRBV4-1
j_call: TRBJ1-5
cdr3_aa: CASSQVWQGNQPQHF

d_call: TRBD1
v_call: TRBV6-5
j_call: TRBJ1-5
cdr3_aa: CASSFRGRERPQHF

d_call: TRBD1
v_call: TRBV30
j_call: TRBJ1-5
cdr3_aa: CAWGTGDGGNQPQHF

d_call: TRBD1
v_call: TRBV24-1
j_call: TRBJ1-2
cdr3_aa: CATSDLRTGSYTF

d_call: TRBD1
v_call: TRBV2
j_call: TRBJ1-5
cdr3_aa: CASSDLAGGQPQHF

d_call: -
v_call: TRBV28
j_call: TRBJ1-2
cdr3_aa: CASSSPADGGGYTF

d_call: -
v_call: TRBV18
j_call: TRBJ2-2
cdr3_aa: CASSPRQVNTGELFF

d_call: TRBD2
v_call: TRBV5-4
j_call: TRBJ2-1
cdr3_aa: CASSRLAGLTYNEQFF

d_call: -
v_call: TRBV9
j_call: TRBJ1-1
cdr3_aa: CASSGGTRQNTEAFF

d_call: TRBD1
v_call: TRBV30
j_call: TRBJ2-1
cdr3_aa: CAWSVQGADYNEQFF

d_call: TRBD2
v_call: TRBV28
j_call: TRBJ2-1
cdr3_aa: CASSPSPGTSGGVYNEQFF

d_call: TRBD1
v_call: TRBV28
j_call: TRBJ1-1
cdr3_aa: CATTGGSNTEAFF

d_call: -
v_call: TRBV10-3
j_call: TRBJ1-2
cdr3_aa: CAISESRGSVDGYTF

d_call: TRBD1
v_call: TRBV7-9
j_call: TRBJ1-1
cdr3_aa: CASSRTGNMNTEAFF

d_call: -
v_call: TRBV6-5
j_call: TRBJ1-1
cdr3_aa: CASSYERVTLNTEAFF

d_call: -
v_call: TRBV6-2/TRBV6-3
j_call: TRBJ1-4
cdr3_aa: CASSTGGKLFF

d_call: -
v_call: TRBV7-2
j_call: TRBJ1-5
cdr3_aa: CASSQRGGQPQHF

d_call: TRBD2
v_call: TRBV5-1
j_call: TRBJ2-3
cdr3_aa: CASSSLAGVTDTQYF

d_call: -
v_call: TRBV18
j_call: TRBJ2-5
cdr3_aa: CASSLFGGGETQYF

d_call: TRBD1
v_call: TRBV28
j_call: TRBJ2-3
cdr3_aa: CASSSLGTGTDTQYF

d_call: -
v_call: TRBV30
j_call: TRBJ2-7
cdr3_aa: CAWSVTFISYEQYF

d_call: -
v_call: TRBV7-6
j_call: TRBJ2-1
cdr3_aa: CASSLMSASGLAPYNEQFF

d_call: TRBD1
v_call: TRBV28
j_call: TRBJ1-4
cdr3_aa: CASIEGTGRYEKLFF

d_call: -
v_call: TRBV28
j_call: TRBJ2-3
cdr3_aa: CASIMGGRTDTQYF

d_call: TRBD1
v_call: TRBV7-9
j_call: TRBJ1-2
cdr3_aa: CASSPRQGGYYGYTF

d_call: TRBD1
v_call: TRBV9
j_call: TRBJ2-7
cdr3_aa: CASSVSVLAGGGEQYF